A selection of T cell receptor beta chains follows, all from one sample in a study of blood T cells in healthy people across ages. TCRdb analysed the 5' RACE reads with MiXCR anew, one entry per CDR3 protein. The sample lists 1.5 million to 2 million distinct CDR3 sequences; around half were seen once. Sequencing used blood. The receptors shown here come from a middle-aged woman in good health. Both conserved end residues are part of each CDR3. Clone size, where shown, is once, few, many, or a class for clones that have expanded.

clone size | V gene | CDR3 protein
. | TRBV13 | CASSFNSGGSGNIQYF
few | TRBV20-1 | CSAGLPGLAGEQFF
. | TRBV18 | CASSPQPPPGETQYF
. | TRBV28 | CASRTTGLATQYF
. | TRBV7-2 | CASSLGLDLGTQYF
. | TRBV12-3/TRBV12-4 | CASSHTANYGYTF
once | TRBV5-6 | CASSLALGRGGPDTQYF
. | TRBV2 | CAVGQGRQETQYF
many | TRBV5-1 | CASSLRGPTYEQYF
. | TRBV6-1 | CASITWGMTYGYTF
once | TRBV10-2 | CASSDKGRVNTEAFF
few | TRBV15 | CATSTLRTGGREQYF
. | TRBV24-1 | CATSLDGGNEQFF
. | TRBV12-3/TRBV12-4 | CASSLTSVADTQYF
. | TRBV6-5 | CASSETGRDEQFF
. | TRBV7-9 | CASSLKVPAESNQPQHF
. | TRBV12-5 | CASGDGPIQATQYF
. | TRBV7-8 | CASSLTSPSSCNEQFF
. | TRBV7-9 | CASSFQRGFSYEQYF
. | TRBV7-8 | CASSLDMYLQETQYF
. | TRBV10-3 | CAISESTSGANVLTF
. | TRBV5-1 | CASGTSGGMAYNEQFF
few | TRBV2 | CASSVPDRARNEQFF
. | TRBV5-1 | CASSLGTPEQYF
few | TRBV4-2 | CASSQGSGGRIDTQYF
. | TRBV18 | CASSPSGTSITEQFF
. | TRBV20-1 | CSARDQSLWETNTEAFF
. | TRBV13 | CASRSGGASEIQYF
. | TRBV13 | CASSGSEGHMDADTQYF
many | TRBV10-3 | CAISESRGQETQYF
. | TRBV6-5 | CATAAGLTNEKLFF
few | TRBV20-1 | CSAQNLILQETQYF
. | TRBV27 | CASGRFPEDEQYF
few | TRBV7-9 | CASSLARPGLELYEQYF
. | TRBV7-2 | CASSPEGRGWQPQHF
. | TRBV3-1 | CASSRRQERYEQYF
. | TRBV11-1 | CASRTLAGGQNEQFF
. | TRBV11-1 | CASSLGGLASEQFF
. | TRBV7-2 | CASKEGGSYNEQFF
few | TRBV7-2 | CASSPHRGASEQFF
. | TRBV28 | CASSSGALQETQYF
few | TRBV20-1 | CSADRGDTQYF
once | TRBV7-2 | CASSLGVAGATYEQYF
. | TRBV27 | CASNLLGQHNEQFF
. | TRBV6-2/TRBV6-3 | CASQPTGLQETQYF
. | TRBV7-2 | CASRRLAGLTGELFF
few | TRBV27 | CASSYQTGLLYEQYF
few | TRBV6-1 | CASIVGGDRGLSGYTF
. | TRBV15 | CATSRGTSLAQYF
. | TRBV6-2/TRBV6-3 | CASTQDTDPNEQFF
few | TRBV29-1 | CSVEVSDYNEQFF